A single sample gave rise to the 18 T cell receptor beta chains below, sequenced in a study of monozygotic twins with cystic fibrosis. Only in-frame clones appear in the TCRdb table, and some are missing; sequencing was by immunoSEQ multiplex PCR. The sample records about 24,000 clones, approximately 87% being singletons. The source material was blood. The receptors come from a woman aged 25-40 years with cystic fibrosis.

The chain combines TRBV6-1 with TRBJ1-6; unclear D gene. The CDR3 runs 12 residues. V was cut by 0 bases and J by 13 bases, with 7 bases left in between. The germline V gene has CDR1 MNHNS and CDR2 SASEGT. CDR3 nucleotide sequence: TGTGCCAGCAGTGAAGCGGTCCGGCCCCTCCACTTT. This encodes CASSEAVRPLHF.

The gene calls are TRBV9 and TRBJ2-2; D possibly uses TRBD1 or TRBD2 (5 bases each). Germline V gene data show CDR1 as SGDLS and CDR2 as YYNGEE. V lost 0 bases, J lost 1 base, and 19 bases lay in between. The CDR3 covers 19 residues. The CDR3 sequence is CASSVAPYHWGKNTGELFF. CDR3 coding DNA: TGTGCCAGCAGCGTAGCTCCCTACCATTGGGGGAAGAACACCGGGGAGCTGTTTTTT.

This clone was seen a handful of times. The CDR3, as DNA: TGTGCCAGCACTTTTTGGAATTCACCCCTCCACTTT. It yields the protein CASTFWNSPLHF. This chain connects TRBV6-1 to TRBJ1-6, with unresolved D. The V end was cut by 7 bases, the J end by 7 bases, with 8 bases between. The CDR3 covers 12 residues. Germline CDR1 reads MNHNS; CDR2 reads SASEGT.

The chain links TRBV28 to TRBJ2-6; no clear D gene. This CDR3 comprises 16 residues. Germline V gives CDR1 MDHEN, CDR2 SYDVKM. V gave up 5 bases and J gave up 3 bases, with 14 bases separating them. DNA of the CDR3: TGTGCCAGCAGTGAACTGGGTTCCAGTGGGGCCAACGTCCTGACTTTC. This gives the protein CASSELGSSGANVLTF. The full variable domain, rest sourced from reference TRBV28 and TRBJ2-6, is DVKVTQSSRYLVKRTGEKVFLECVQDMDHENMFWYRQDPGLGLRLIYFSYDVKMKEKGDIPEGYSVSREKKERFSLILESASTNQTSMYLCASSELGSSGANVLTFGAGSRLTVL.

The chain carries TRBV13 and TRBJ2-7; 9 bases are a match to TRBD1. CDR3 length equals 18 residues. The V gene end was trimmed by 1 base and the J gene end by 3 bases; junction bases not matched to a gene: 13. Germline V gene lookup returns CDR1 PRHDT and CDR2 FYEKMQ (reference sequence). CDR3 loop: CASSLVRDRVGRHYEQYF. CDR3 DNA: TGTGCCAGCAGCTTAGTACGGGACAGGGTTGGTCGCCACTACGAGCAGTACTTC.

Comment on this clone: One junction end does not reproduce the germline sequence, and a read error may be involved. The chain has TRBV7-8 and TRBJ2-1; 9 bases are a match to TRBD1. CDR1 and CDR2 (germline): SGHVS, FQNEAQ. The CDR3 sequence is 22 residues long. As DNA, the CDR3 is TGTGCAAGCAAACCGGGACAGGGTACGGGAAAGGCCCTAAGTAAGACCTACAATGAGCAGTTCTTC. Translation gives CASKPGQGTGKALSKTYNEQFF.

The chain employs TRBV30 and TRBJ2-7; 7 nucleotides line up with TRBD1. CDR3 length: 12 residues. CDR1 is GTSNPN and CDR2 is SVGIG in the germline V gene (reference sequence). J lost 6 bases, V lost 2 bases, and 4 bases had no gene match. The CDR3 protein is CAWSPTGPEQYF. In DNA, the CDR3 is TGTGCCTGGAGTCCGACAGGGCCCGAGCAGTACTTC.

This clone was counted a single time. The chain employs TRBV6-5 and TRBJ2-3; 11 nucleotides line up with TRBD2. CDR1 and CDR2 (germline): MNHEY, SVGAGI. Trimming removed 5 bases from V and 3 bases from J; junction bases left unmatched: 7. The CDR3 is made up of 16 amino acids. The CDR3 loop reads CASSNLAGGRTDTQYF. CDR3 in DNA: TGTGCCAGCAGTAACTTAGCGGGGGGGCGGACAGATACGCAGTATTTT.

V usage is TRBV7-9 and J usage is TRBJ2-5; 11 positions match TRBD2. The CDR3 runs to 15 residues. V trimming: 4 bases; J trimming: 2 bases; junction bases outside the gene matches: 3. The V gene's germline CDR1 is SEHNR and CDR2 FQNEAQ (reference sequence). The chain's CDR3 is CASSSTSGRQETQYF. CDR3 nucleotide sequence: TGTGCCAGCAGCTCCACTAGCGGGAGACAAGAGACCCAGTACTTC.

The CDR3 coding sequence is TGCGCCAGCAGCAGGGGGGCCTTAGGGACAGGAAAGAGCTCCTATAATTCACCCCTCCACTTT. Its translation is CASSRGALGTGKSSYNSPLHF. This rearrangement joins TRBV5-1 to TRBJ1-6; 8 nucleotides agree with TRBD1. V gave up 4 bases and J gave up 0 bases; unmatched junction bases: 18. CDR3 length: 21 residues. Germline V gene sequence: CDR1 SGHRS, CDR2 YFSETQ.

J is TRBJ2-7 and V is TRBV27, with a possible D match to TRBD1 (5 bases). V shed 3 bases and J shed 3 bases, with 12 bases lying between them. In germline, CDR1 is MNHEY, CDR2 SMNVEV (reference sequence). The length of the CDR3 is 14 residues. CDR3 nucleotide sequence: TGTGCCAGCAGTTTGGGTAGGGGCGGCTACGAGCAGTACTTC. This encodes CASSLGRGGYEQYF.

The gene calls are TRBV2 and TRBJ2-5; D not resolved. Germline V CDR1 and CDR2: SNHLY, FYNNEI. The CDR3 contains 12 residues. Trimming removed 3 bases from V and 4 bases from J, with 6 bases in between. The CDR3 region has the DNA TGTGCCAGCAGTGATTGGGTAGAGACCCAGTACTTC. Translated: CASSDWVETQYF. Based on the CDR3 plus reference TRBV2 and TRBJ2-5, the full variable domain is EPEVTQTPSHQVTQMGQEVILRCVPISNHLYFYWYRQILGQKVEFLVSFYNNEISEKSEIFDDQFSVERPDGSNFTLKIRSTKLEDSAMYFCASSDWVETQYFGPGTRLLVL.

This clone was counted a single time. The rearrangement joins TRBV4-3 to TRBJ1-5, with unresolved D. The CDR3 is 15 amino acids. Germline V gives CDR1 LGHNA, CDR2 YSLEER. V lost 0 bases, J lost 0 bases, and 6 bases lay in between. Here the CDR3 DNA reads TGCGCCAGCAGCCAAGATGGGCATAGCAATCAGCCCCAGCATTTT. Amino acid sequence: CASSQDGHSNQPQHF.

CDR3 coding DNA: TGTGCCAGCAGCTTGGGGTTAGCGCCCGAGCAGTACTTC. It translates to CASSLGLAPEQYF. The chain couples TRBV5-6 to TRBJ2-7, with D tentatively TRBD2 (5 bases). The CDR3 loop spans 13 amino acids. V lost 0 bases to trimming and J lost 6 bases, with 10 bases between them. Germline values: CDR1 SGHDT, CDR2 YYEEEE.

A few counts support this clone. The rearrangement joins TRBV5-4 to TRBJ1-6; D is uncertain. This CDR3 contains 12 residues. The germline V gene encodes CDR1 SGHNT and CDR2 YYREEE (reference sequence). The V end lost 6 bases, the J end lost 8 bases, and 9 bases lay between the germline ends. This CDR3 reads CASNERDSPLHF. The CDR3 DNA reads as TGTGCCAGCAACGAGAGGGATTCACCCCTCCACTTT.

This chain connects TRBV19 to TRBJ2-1; 10 nucleotides agree with TRBD2. The CDR3 is 13 residues long. CDR1 and CDR2 from the germline V gene are LNHDA and SQIVND (reference sequence). V trimming: 5 bases; J trimming: 9 bases; junction bases outside the gene matches: 4. The chain's CDR3 is CASSLLAGGEQFF. CDR3 coding DNA: TGTGCCAGTAGTCTGTTAGCGGGGGGTGAGCAGTTCTTC.

Concerning this clone itself: The junction does not match germline at one end; this may be a read error. The V gene is TRBV7-9, the J gene TRBJ2-6; D ambiguous. This CDR3 is 14 amino acids long. The germline CDR1 and CDR2 sequences are SEHNR and FQNEAQ (reference sequence). The CDR3 DNA follows: TGTGCCAGCAGCTTAAACTCTAGGGCCAACGTCCTGACTTTC. It yields the protein CASSLNSRANVLTF.

The rearrangement joins TRBV10-2 to TRBJ2-1; the match to TRBD2 covers 9 bases. This CDR3 has 16 amino acids. With V trimmed by 3 bases and J by 8 bases, 11 bases remained unmatched. Looked up from germline, CDR1 is WSHSY and CDR2 is SAAADI. CDR3 region: CASSDSAGGPRYEQFF. CDR3 bases: TGCGCCAGCAGTGATTCGGCGGGGGGGCCAAGATATGAGCAGTTCTTC.